This T cell receptor (beta chain) was obtained from a study of Ad26.COV2.S vaccination and SARS-CoV-2 variants. In germline, CDR1 is SEHNR, CDR2 FQNEAQ (reference sequence). The CDR3 loop spans 15 amino acids. V gave up 0 bases and J gave up 0 bases; unmatched junction bases: 1. Method: immunoSEQ multiplex PCR; TCRdb's copy keeps in-frame clones and lacks some. The sample yields approximately 350,000 clones, roughly 84% seen once. As for treatment: around 19 received Ad26.COV2.S at low or high dose, single or two shots; roughly five received placebo; per-sample allocation not given. Vaccine and placebo recipients were sampled on day 63 after the first injection.

The specimen comprised peripheral blood, sampled in a trial of Ad26.COV2.S vaccine versus placebo. The TCR sequence derives from a person aged 18 to 65 who received the Ad26.COV2.S COVID-19 vaccine or a placebo. V and J are TRBV7-9 and TRBJ2-5, with 7 bases that match TRBD1. This chain's CDR3 is CASSLAQGYQETQYF. The CDR3 nucleotides are TGTGCCAGCAGCTTAGCACAGGGGTACCAAGAGACCCAGTACTTC.